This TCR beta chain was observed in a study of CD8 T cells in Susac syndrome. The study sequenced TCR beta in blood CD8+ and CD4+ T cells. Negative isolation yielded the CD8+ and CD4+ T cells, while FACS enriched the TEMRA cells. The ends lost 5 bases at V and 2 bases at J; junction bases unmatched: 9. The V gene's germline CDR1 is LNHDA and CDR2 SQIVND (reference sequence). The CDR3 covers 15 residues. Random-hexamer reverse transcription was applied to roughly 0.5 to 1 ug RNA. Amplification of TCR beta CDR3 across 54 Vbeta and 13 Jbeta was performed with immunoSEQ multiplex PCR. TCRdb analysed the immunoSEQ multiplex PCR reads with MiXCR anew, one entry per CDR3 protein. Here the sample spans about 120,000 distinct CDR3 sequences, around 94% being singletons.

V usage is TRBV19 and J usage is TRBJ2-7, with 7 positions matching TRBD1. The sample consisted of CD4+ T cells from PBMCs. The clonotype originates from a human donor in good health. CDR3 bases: TGTGCCAGTAGTTTTAGATCCGGGACAGCCTACGAGCAGTACTTC. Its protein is CASSFRSGTAYEQYF.